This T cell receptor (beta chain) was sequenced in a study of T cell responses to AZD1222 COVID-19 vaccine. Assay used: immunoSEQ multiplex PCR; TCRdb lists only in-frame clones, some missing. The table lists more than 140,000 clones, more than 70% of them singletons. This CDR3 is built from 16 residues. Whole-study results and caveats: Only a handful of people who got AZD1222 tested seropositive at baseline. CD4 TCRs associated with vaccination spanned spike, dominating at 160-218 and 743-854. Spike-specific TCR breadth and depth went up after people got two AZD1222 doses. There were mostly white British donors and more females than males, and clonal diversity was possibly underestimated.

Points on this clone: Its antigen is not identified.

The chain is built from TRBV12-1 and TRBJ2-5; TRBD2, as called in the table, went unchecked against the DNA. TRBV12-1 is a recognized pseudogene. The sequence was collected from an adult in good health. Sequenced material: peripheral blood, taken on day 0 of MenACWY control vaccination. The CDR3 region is CASSSASGRAKETQYF. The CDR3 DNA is TGTGCCAGCAGCTCCGCTAGCGGGAGGGCCAAGGAGACCCAGTACTTC.